The clone carrying this TCR beta chain was recorded a few times. The antigen remains undetermined. Per the germline V gene, CDR1 is SEHNR and CDR2 is FQNEAQ (reference sequence). Trimming took off 1 base at V and 5 bases at J, with 6 bases between the two ends. The CDR3 length is 13 residues. This record belongs to a study of CD8 T cells in ankylosing spondylitis. As the method for making TCR beta libraries, quantitative 5'-RACE with molecular barcodes was used. MiXCR, applied by TCRdb to the 5' RACE reads, yields one record per CDR3 protein. This table holds over 700,000 distinct CDR3 sequences, 15% to 20% found once. Study-level results: Made up of eight or nine highly homologous variants, a TCR beta motif appeared characteristic of ankylosing spondylitis blood.

Sequences were obtained from blood, either unsorted or a sorted T cell fraction (not recorded which). The chain links TRBV7-9 to TRBJ2-4; unclear D gene. The sequence was collected from a male donor with ankylosing spondylitis. CDR3: CASSLVGENIQYF. For the CDR3, the DNA is TGTGCCAGCAGCTTAGTGGGCGAAAACATTCAGTACTTC.